One T cell receptor beta chain is described in this entry. What it binds is not known. This record comes from a study of cytomegalovirus exposure and HLA in healthy donors. Study information: The 130 or so validation repertoires used the same platform as the approximately 670 first-cohort repertoires (as reported by a later analysis).

Findings and caveats of the study: Later, an analysis found that TCR clusters from the first cohort tended to co-occur in the roughly 130 validation repertoires. The investigators catalogued 150 to 200 TCR beta chains as cytomegalovirus-associated. There were some public TCRs occurring in many donors, but most TCR sequences were rare.

TCRdb keeps only in-frame clones here, not all; method: immunoSEQ multiplex PCR. This table has fewer than 350,000 clones, 88% appearing once. V was clipped by 2 bases and J by 5 bases, with 13 bases between them. In germline, CDR1 is ENHRY, CDR2 SYGVKD. The CDR3 runs 14 residues. Sequencing was carried out using PBMCs. This receptor was obtained from a woman aged 18 to 35 in good health and CMV-seronegative. V gene TRBV10-3 combines with J gene TRBJ2-7; D gene ambiguous. In DNA, the CDR3 is TGTGCCATCAGTGAGGCTCTGGGCAGCAACGAGCAGTACTTC. This codes for CAISEALGSNEQYF.